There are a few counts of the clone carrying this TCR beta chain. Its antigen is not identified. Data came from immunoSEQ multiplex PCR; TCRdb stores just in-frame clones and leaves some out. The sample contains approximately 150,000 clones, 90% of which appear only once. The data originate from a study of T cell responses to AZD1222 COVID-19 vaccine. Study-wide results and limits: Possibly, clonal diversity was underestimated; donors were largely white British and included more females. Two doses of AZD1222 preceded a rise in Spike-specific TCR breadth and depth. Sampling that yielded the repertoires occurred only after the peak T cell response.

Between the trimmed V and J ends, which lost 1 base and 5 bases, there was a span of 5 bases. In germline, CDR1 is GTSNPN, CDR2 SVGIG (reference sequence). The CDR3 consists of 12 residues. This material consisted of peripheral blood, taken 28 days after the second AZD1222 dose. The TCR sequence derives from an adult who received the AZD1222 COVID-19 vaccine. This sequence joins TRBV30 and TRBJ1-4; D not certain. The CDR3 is CAWSEGNEKLFF. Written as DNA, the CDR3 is TGTGCCTGGAGTGAAGGGAATGAAAAACTGTTTTTT.